These T cell receptor beta chains were read from a single sample in a study of cytomegalovirus exposure and HLA in healthy donors. The repertoire was sequenced with immunoSEQ multiplex PCR; TCRdb's copy has only in-frame clones and lacks some. Altogether roughly 190,000 clones are present, roughly 73% being singletons, with the ten largest covering 2% to 2.5%. Sequenced: PBMCs. The source of these receptors is a woman aged 25 to 39 in good health and CMV-seropositive. Each CDR3 is given with its conserved first and last residue. Fields, in order: clone size, V gene, J gene, D gene, CDR3 DNA, CDR3 protein. A D gene is named only where the DNA matches it firmly. Clone size is not always given. Where it is, it says once, few, many or a class for expanded clones.

size: .
V: TRBV5-8
J: TRBJ2-5
D: .
DNA: TGTGCCAGCAGCTTCAAGCCTGGAGAGACCCAGTACTTC
CDR3: CASSFKPGETQYF

size: .
V: TRBV15
J: TRBJ2-6
D: .
DNA: TGTGCCACCAGCTTTGCGAGGGGGGCCAACGTCCTGACTTTC
CDR3: CATSFARGANVLTF

size: .
V: TRBV10-3
J: TRBJ2-2
D: .
DNA: TGTGCCATCAGTGGCATCACAGGGTCCGGCGGGGAGCTGTTTTTT
CDR3: CAISGITGSGGELFF

size: .
V: TRBV19
J: TRBJ2-6
D: .
DNA: TGTGCCAGTAGTGCGGACAGCTCTGGGGCCAACGTCCTGACTTTC
CDR3: CASSADSSGANVLTF

size: .
V: TRBV7-6
J: TRBJ1-1
D: .
DNA: TGTGCCAGCAGCTTAGATCCAGGAGGGACTGAAGCTTTCTTT
CDR3: CASSLDPGGTEAFF

size: once
V: TRBV18
J: TRBJ2-7
D: .
DNA: TGTGCCAGCTCATCCTCAACAGGGAACGAGCAGTACTTC
CDR3: CASSSSTGNEQYF

size: .
V: TRBV7-2
J: TRBJ1-3
D: .
DNA: TGTGCCAGCAGCTTAGATCAGGCAGGGTCAGGAAACACCATATATTTT
CDR3: CASSLDQAGSGNTIYF

size: few
V: TRBV21-1
J: TRBJ2-3
D: .
DNA: TGTGCCAGTTTCTTTTGGAGCGGTCGCACAGATACGCAGTATTTT
CDR3: CASFFWSGRTDTQYF

size: .
V: TRBV29-1
J: TRBJ1-4
D: .
DNA: TGCAGCGGAGGGACACCACCGAATGAAAAACTGTTTTTT
CDR3: CSGGTPPNEKLFF

size: .
V: TRBV5-1
J: TRBJ1-5
D: .
DNA: TGCGCCAGCAGTTTCGGTGATAGCAATCAGCCCCAGCATTTT
CDR3: CASSFGDSNQPQHF

size: .
V: TRBV19
J: TRBJ2-2
D: TRBD2
DNA: TGTGCCAGTAGTCCGGTCGGGGGGGCCGGGGAGCTGTTTTTT
CDR3: CASSPVGGAGELFF

size: .
V: TRBV7-2
J: TRBJ2-2
D: TRBD2
DNA: TGTGCCAGCAGCTCCGGGAGGGCCGAAACCGGGGAGCTGTTTTTT
CDR3: CASSSGRAETGELFF

size: .
V: TRBV5-1
J: TRBJ1-6
D: .
DNA: TGCGCCAGCAGCTTGGATGCGACAAATTCACCCCTCCACTTT
CDR3: CASSLDATNSPLHF

size: few
V: TRBV15
J: TRBJ2-1
D: .
DNA: TGTGCCACCAGCAGAGGGGGGCTCCTGGGTGCCTACAATGAGCAGTTCTTC
CDR3: CATSRGGLLGAYNEQFF

size: few
V: TRBV6-6
J: TRBJ1-2
D: .
DNA: TGTGCCAGCGAGACAGGACACTATGGCTACACCTTC
CDR3: CASETGHYGYTF

size: .
V: TRBV6-5
J: TRBJ2-5
D: .
DNA: TGTGCCAGCAAACAGGCTTATCAAGAGACCCAGTACTTC
CDR3: CASKQAYQETQYF

size: few
V: TRBV2
J: TRBJ2-2
D: .
DNA: TGTGCCAGTTCTGTGGGGGGGCGGAACACCGGGGAGCTGTTTTTT
CDR3: CASSVGGRNTGELFF

size: .
V: TRBV27
J: TRBJ2-3
D: TRBD2
DNA: TGTGCCAGCAGTTTAATGGGACTAGCGGCCACAGATACGCAGTATTTT
CDR3: CASSLMGLAATDTQYF

size: .
V: TRBV7-9
J: TRBJ2-1
D: .
DNA: TGTGCCAGCAGCCTCGGACTGGACTCCTACAATGAGCAGTTCTTC
CDR3: CASSLGLDSYNEQFF

size: .
V: TRBV2
J: TRBJ2-3
D: TRBD2
DNA: TGTGCCAGCAGCGGACTAGCGGGTGGCACAGATACGCAGTATTTT
CDR3: CASSGLAGGTDTQYF

size: .
V: TRBV18
J: TRBJ1-2
D: .
DNA: TGTGCCAGCTCACCACCGGCCCATTCGTATGGCTACACCTTC
CDR3: CASSPPAHSYGYTF

size: .
V: TRBV5-1
J: TRBJ2-6
D: TRBD2
DNA: TGCGCCAGCAGCTGGGAGGGCTCTGGGGCCAACGTCCTGACTTTC
CDR3: CASSWEGSGANVLTF

size: .
V: TRBV7-3
J: TRBJ2-3
D: TRBD2
DNA: TGTGCCAGCAGCATCGGGACTAGCGGGGGCGAAGGAAATACGCAGTATTTT
CDR3: CASSIGTSGGEGNTQYF

size: once
V: TRBV5-4
J: TRBJ1-4
D: .
DNA: TGTGCCAGCAGCTCCCGGGGTGGGTCGACTAATGAAAAACTGTTTTTT
CDR3: CASSSRGGSTNEKLFF

size: .
V: TRBV13
J: TRBJ2-3
D: .
DNA: TGTGCCAGCAGCTTAGATGAGGGATTTTCGGCCACAGATACGCAGTATTTT
CDR3: CASSLDEGFSATDTQYF

size: .
V: TRBV4-2
J: TRBJ2-7
D: .
DNA: TGTGCCAGCAGCCAAGAGCGGGACAGTTCCTACGAGCAGTACTTC
CDR3: CASSQERDSSYEQYF

size: few
V: TRBV6-5
J: TRBJ1-4
D: .
DNA: TGTGCCAGCAGTTCCGGGACTCTCGAAAGGGGAAAACTGTTTTTT
CDR3: CASSSGTLERGKLFF

size: .
V: TRBV5-4
J: TRBJ2-7
D: .
DNA: TGTGCCAGCAGCTCGTCGGGGGTGGGCGAGCAGTACTTC
CDR3: CASSSSGVGEQYF

size: .
V: TRBV5-1
J: TRBJ2-5
D: TRBD2
DNA: TGCGCCAGCAGCTTGGGCGGACTAGCGGGGGGGCCAGAGACCCAGTACTTC
CDR3: CASSLGGLAGGPETQYF

size: .
V: TRBV6-1
J: TRBJ2-1
D: .
DNA: TGTGCCAGCAGTCCGGGACACTGGAACTACAATGAGCAGTTCTTC
CDR3: CASSPGHWNYNEQFF

size: .
V: TRBV10-3
J: TRBJ2-2
D: .
DNA: TGTGCCATCAGTGGTGGACTAACCGGGGAGCTGTTTTTT
CDR3: CAISGGLTGELFF